This T cell receptor (beta chain) was recovered during a study of tumor-infiltrating lymphocytes in primary liver carcinoma. Total RNA (around 0.45 ug) served as template for TCR beta cDNA synthesis primed by a constant-region primer. Researchers made the TCR beta libraries by running three nested multiplex PCR rounds with slightly modified ARM-PCR. The study ran its first two PCR rounds for roughly 10 cycles each, using TRBV1-TRBV30 forward primers and a C-beta reverse primer. TCRdb reprocessed the multiplex PCR reads via MiXCR and lists one record per CDR3 protein. The table has about 99,000 distinct CDR3 sequences, about 70% seen once. There are a few counts of this clonotype. V shed 10 bases and J shed 0 bases, with 13 bases lying between them. Germline V gene sequence: CDR1 SGHAT, CDR2 FQNNGV. CDR3 size: 15 residues. Both RNA and DNA were isolated together from roughly 20-30 mg of bulk tissue that had not been sorted. The patients, who had chronic HBV infection, were treatment-naive (untreated).

Sequenced: liver tumor tissue from sampling region 5. Stated subset: tumor region T5, tumor centre. The clonotype comes from a woman aged 55 to 70 with primary liver carcinoma and hepatitis B virus infection. This rearrangement joins TRBV11-2 to TRBJ2-6; a weak D match, TRBD2 (5 bases). The CDR3 DNA sequence: TGTGCCACCCAGCGGTCGCGCTCTGGGGCCAACGTCCTGACTTTC. This sequence encodes CATQRSRSGANVLTF.